The 23 T cell receptor beta chains given below trace back to one sample, sequenced in a study of cytomegalovirus exposure and HLA in healthy donors. The study ran its PCR with 60 Vbeta and 13 Jbeta primers. Here immunoSEQ multiplex PCR was the method, and the copy in TCRdb shows in-frame clones only, minus some. The sample has some 150,000 clones; around 82% are singletons. The sequenced sample consisted of PBMCs. Every receptor here comes from a man between 18 and 35 years old in good health and CMV-seropositive.

V and J are TRBV9 and TRBJ2-3; TRBD2 matches at 11 bases. The CDR3 extends over 16 amino acids. Germline V gives CDR1 SGDLS, CDR2 YYNGEE. V shed 4 bases, J shed 0 bases, and the junction held 4 bases outside the gene matches. CDR3 bases: TGTGCCAGCAGCCCCCGGACTAGCGGGAGCACAGATACGCAGTATTTT. Encoded protein: CASSPRTSGSTDTQYF.

The gene calls are TRBV6-1 and TRBJ1-1, with a weak D call TRBD1 (5 bases). The ends were cut back, 2 bases at V and 6 bases at J, with 13 bases in the middle. CDR3 size: 14 residues. The germline V gene encodes CDR1 MNHNS and CDR2 SASEGT. The chain's CDR3 is CASSENLGRPEAFF. The CDR3 nucleotides are TGTGCCAGCAGTGAAAATCTGGGGCGGCCTGAAGCTTTCTTT.

This clone showed up just once. This sequence joins TRBV6-1 and TRBJ1-5, with no clear D. The CDR3 totals 14 residues. Germline CDR1 reads MNHNS; CDR2 reads SASEGT. V lost 2 bases and J lost 9, with 14 bases in between. As DNA, the CDR3 is TGTGCCAGCAGTGAATACCCGCTAGGTCCGCCCCAGCATTTT. As protein: CASSEYPLGPPQHF.

There are a few counts of this clone. The chain carries TRBV19 and TRBJ1-4; TRBD1 might be the D (6 bases). Germline assignment: CDR1 LNHDA and CDR2 SQIVND (reference sequence). The CDR3 contains 16 residues. Trimming stripped 6 bases from V and 8 bases from J, with 22 bases between. CDR3 in DNA: TGTGCCAGTAGCCCCGGACCGGGACAAGATGAAGAAAAACTGTTTTTT. Encoded protein: CASSPGPGQDEEKLFF.

This chain joins TRBV4-1 and TRBJ1-1, with TRBD1 matching over 7 bases. This CDR3 is built from 17 residues. The V and J ends lost 3 bases and 0 bases, in that order; junction bases with no gene match: 10. Germline V gene lookup returns CDR1 MGHRA and CDR2 YSYEKL. The CDR3 reads CASSHQVAGGMNTEAFF. Written as DNA, the CDR3 is TGCGCCAGCAGCCATCAGGTGGCAGGGGGGATGAACACTGAAGCTTTCTTT.

This clone has just a few counts. The chain links TRBV4-1 to TRBJ1-2, with 9 bases that match TRBD1. CDR3 length: 15 amino acids. The V gene end was trimmed by 0 bases and the J gene end by 4 bases; junction bases not matched to a gene: 3. Germline-derived CDR1 and CDR2 are MGHRA and YSYEKL. The CDR3 DNA is TGCGCCAGCAGCCAAGAGGACAGGGGTAGCTATGGCTACACCTTC. This sequence encodes CASSQEDRGSYGYTF.

DNA for the CDR3: TGTGCCAGCAGCCCCATCGGAGTCGGGGAGCTGTTTTTT. It yields the protein CASSPIGVGELFF. V and J are TRBV14 and TRBJ2-2; D remains unclear. Germline V CDR1 and CDR2: SGHDN, FVKESK. The ends were cut back, 4 bases at V and 7 bases at J, with 10 bases in the middle. The CDR3 is 13 amino acids.

This chain joins TRBV12-5 and TRBJ1-1; the D gene is possibly TRBD1 (5 bases). The CDR3 consists of 12 residues. CDR1 LGHNT and CDR2 FRNRAP come from the germline V gene. The V end lost 3 bases, the J end lost 4 bases, and 6 bases lay between the germline ends. CDR3 bases: TGTGCTAGTGGTTTAGGGGTCACTGAAGCTTTCTTT. This codes for CASGLGVTEAFF. The full variable domain, with the rest looked up from reference TRBV12-5 and TRBJ1-1, is DARVTQTPRHKVTEMGQEVTMRCQPILGHNTVFWYRQTMMQGLELLAYFRNRAPLDDSGMPKDRFSAEMPDATLATLKIQPSEPRDSAVYFCASGLGVTEAFFGQGTRLTVV.

This clone was counted a single time. The V and J genes are TRBV2 and TRBJ2-7, with D possibly TRBD2 on 5 matching bases. V was shortened by 6 bases and J by 0 bases, with 15 bases between the two germline ends. CDR1 and CDR2 from the germline V gene are SNHLY and FYNNEI. The CDR3 covers 15 residues. CDR3 bases: TGTGCCAGCAGGTGGCGCGGGCAAAACTCCTACGAGCAGTACTTC. This codes for CASRWRGQNSYEQYF.

The V and J genes are TRBV5-1 and TRBJ1-5; 11 nucleotides match TRBD1. The CDR3 loop spans 16 amino acids. CDR1 is SGHRS, CDR2 YFSETQ, per germline. The V and J ends lost 4 bases and 2 bases, in that order; junction bases with no gene match: 5. This chain's CDR3 is CASSPRTGGGNQPQHF. The DNA for the CDR3 is TGCGCCAGCAGCCCTAGGACAGGGGGCGGCAATCAGCCCCAGCATTTT.

The genes are TRBV6-5 and TRBJ2-7, with D possibly being TRBD1 (5 bases). CDR1 is MNHEY, CDR2 SVGAGI, per germline. The CDR3 loop spans 12 amino acids. Deletions cut 4 bases from V and 6 bases from J, with 10 bases between. The CDR3 protein is CASSSPGPEQYF. CDR3 nucleotide sequence: TGTGCCAGCAGTTCCCCAGGGCCCGAGCAGTACTTC.

Only a few counts were recorded for this clone. V gene TRBV2 combines with J gene TRBJ1-2; 7 positions agree with TRBD1. This CDR3 region has 14 residues. Germline V lookup: CDR1 SNHLY, CDR2 FYNNEI. Germline trimming cut 4 bases from V and 2 bases from J; bases unmatched to any gene: 4. CDR3 loop: CASSGQGKNYGYTF. The CDR3 DNA sequence: TGTGCCAGCAGTGGACAGGGTAAGAACTATGGCTACACCTTC.

The CDR3 reads CASREGTVGMEKLFF. The CDR3 DNA sequence: TGTGCCAGCAGGGAAGGGACAGTAGGGATGGAAAAACTGTTTTTT. The V and J genes are TRBV28 and TRBJ1-4; 7 bases fit TRBD1. CDR3 length equals 15 residues. Germline V gives CDR1 MDHEN, CDR2 SYDVKM. Germline trimming cut 6 bases from V and 8 bases from J; bases unmatched to any gene: 12.

The rearrangement links TRBV6-4 to TRBJ2-1; 10 bases line up with TRBD2. The CDR3 length is 16 residues. The germline gives CDR1 MRHNA, CDR2 SNTAGT. V lost 4 bases and J lost 1; bases outside the gene matches: 4. CDR3 sequence (DNA): TGTGCCAGCAGTGTTATGACTAGCGGGTCCTACAATGAGCAGTTCTTC. Translation: CASSVMTSGSYNEQFF.

This chain connects TRBV19 to TRBJ2-7; 8 nucleotides agree with TRBD1. The CDR3 is 15 residues long. Germline V gene lookup returns CDR1 LNHDA and CDR2 SQIVND (reference sequence). J lost 1 base, V lost 4 bases, and 6 bases had no gene match. The CDR3 sequence is CASSTTGTGSYEQYF. The CDR3 nucleotides read TGTGCCAGTAGTACTACCGGGACAGGTTCCTACGAGCAGTACTTC.

The chain joins TRBV5-4 to TRBJ2-7; 11 nucleotides line up with TRBD2. The assigned J gene may be wrong: the sequence end matches TRBJ2-5 better. Germline V gives CDR1 SGHNT, CDR2 YYREEE (reference sequence). This CDR3 comprises 14 residues. The CDR3 region is CASSTGTSGGTQYF. The CDR3 bases are TGTGCCAGCAGCACCGGGACTAGCGGAGGGACCCAGTACTTC.

This chain joins TRBV2 and TRBJ1-4, with 7 nucleotides matching TRBD1. V lost 10 bases to trimming and J lost 6 bases; unmatched junction nucleotides: 8. The CDR3 covers 13 residues. From germline, CDR1 is SNHLY and CDR2 FYNNEI. The CDR3: CATRGQGDEKLFF. The CDR3 DNA is TGTGCCACAAGGGGGCAGGGGGATGAAAAACTGTTTTTT. Full variable domain (outside the CDR3, taken from reference TRBV2 and TRBJ1-4): EPEVTQTPSHQVTQMGQEVILRCVPISNHLYFYWYRQILGQKVEFLVSFYNNEISEKSEIFDDQFSVERPDGSNFTLKIRSTKLEDSAMYFCATRGQGDEKLFFGSGTQLSVL.

In its sample, this clone was seen once. The V call is TRBV18, the J call TRBJ1-1; no firm D call. The CDR3 is made up of 14 amino acids. V lost 8 bases and J 0 bases, leaving 13 bases between the germline ends. Germline assignment: CDR1 KGHSH and CDR2 LQKENI. The CDR3 DNA sequence: TGTGCCAGCCGCACCGAGAGGGTGAACACTGAAGCTTTCTTT. Translated, it gives CASRTERVNTEAFF.

The genes are TRBV29-1 and TRBJ2-7; weak D call: TRBD2 (6 bases). From germline, CDR1 is SQVTM and CDR2 ANQGSEA. Trimming removed 5 bases from V and 0 bases from J, with 14 bases in between. The CDR3 totals 14 residues. The CDR3 region has the DNA TGCAGCGTTAACCGGGACTCTCGCTCCTACGAGCAGTACTTC. Amino acid sequence: CSVNRDSRSYEQYF.

CDR3 residues: CASSDAQGRGYTF. Here the CDR3 DNA reads TGCGCCAGCAGTGATGCGCAGGGTCGGGGCTACACCTTC. The J gene is TRBJ1-2, the V gene TRBV10-1; a weak D match, TRBD1 (5 bases). CDR1 is WNHNN and CDR2 is SYGVQD in the germline V gene (reference sequence). This CDR3 comprises 13 residues. Trimming pared 3 bases from V and 8 bases from J, leaving 13 bases between.

This clone appeared a few times. The chain combines TRBV2 with TRBJ2-5; 8 bases fit TRBD1. With V trimmed by 5 bases and J by 2 bases, 1 base remained unmatched. The CDR3 contains 13 residues. The germline V gene has CDR1 SNHLY and CDR2 FYNNEI. CDR3 loop: CASSRDRQETQYF. The CDR3 DNA follows: TGTGCCAGCAGTCGGGACAGGCAAGAGACCCAGTACTTC.

In this sample, this clone turned up once. V gene TRBV4-1 combines with J gene TRBJ1-2, with D maybe TRBD1 (6 bases). Per the germline V gene, CDR1 is MGHRA and CDR2 is YSYEKL. CDR3 length: 17 residues. Trimming took 4 bases from V and 3 from J, leaving 21 bases between them. This CDR3 reads CASSLRPSDRRDYGYTF. The CDR3, as DNA: TGCGCCAGCAGCCTCCGCCCGTCGGACAGAAGGGACTATGGCTACACCTTC.

This chain joins TRBV10-3 and TRBJ1-1; tentative D call: TRBD1 (5 bases). Germline CDR1 reads ENHRY; CDR2 reads SYGVKD. CDR3 length: 12 amino acids. V lost 4 bases, J lost 10 bases, and 13 bases lay in between. The CDR3 protein is CAISGGPVGAFF. The DNA for the CDR3 is TGTGCCATCAGTGGGGGCCCCGTTGGAGCTTTCTTT.